The 24 T cell receptor beta chains below were found in one sample sequenced in a study of identical twins. Via MiXCR, TCRdb re-called the 5' RACE reads, giving one row per CDR3 protein. This sample has more than 400,000 distinct CDR3 sequences; about 15% occur once, and the top ten carry roughly 0.43%. The same specimen was also included in a second study, on yellow fever vaccine responses in identical twins.

The sequenced sample consisted of CD4+ T cells sorted from blood. Every receptor here comes from a woman younger than 30 in good health.

This clonotype was seen a handful of times. The CDR3 spells CASSTTGEAFF. CDR3 nucleotides: TGCGCCAGCAGCACGACAGGGGAGGCTTTCTTT. This chain connects TRBV5-1 to TRBJ1-1; TRBD1 matches at 8 bases. CDR1 is SGHRS and CDR2 is YFSETQ in the germline V gene. Losses at the gene ends were 4 bases for V and 11 bases for J; bases not matched to a gene: 4. This CDR3 has 11 amino acids.

Written as DNA, the CDR3 is TGTGCCAGCAGGCTGGGGCGGTCCTACAATGAGCAGTTCTTC. This sequence encodes CASRLGRSYNEQFF. This chain connects TRBV28 to TRBJ2-1; possibly TRBD1 for D (5 bases). The germline V gene has CDR1 MDHEN and CDR2 SYDVKM. The CDR3 has 14 amino acids. V was clipped by 6 bases and J by 1 base, with 10 bases between them. Variable domain in full (rest from reference TRBV28 and TRBJ2-1): DVKVTQSSRYLVKRTGEKVFLECVQDMDHENMFWYRQDPGLGLRLIYFSYDVKMKEKGDIPEGYSVSREKKERFSLILESASTNQTSMYLCASRLGRSYNEQFFGPGTRLTVL.

The rearrangement uses TRBV5-1 and TRBJ2-3, with D maybe TRBD2 (6 bases). The CDR3 loop spans 17 amino acids. CDR1 and CDR2 from the germline V gene are SGHRS and YFSETQ. The V end lost 0 bases, the J end lost 1 base, and 15 bases lay between the germline ends. CDR3 sequence reads: CASSLEGGQRGTDTQYF. The CDR3 nucleotides read TGCGCCAGCAGCTTGGAGGGAGGTCAGCGTGGCACAGATACGCAGTATTTT. Looking up the rest from reference TRBV5-1 and TRBJ2-3 gives the full variable domain: KAGVTQTPRYLIKTRGQQVTLSCSPISGHRSVSWYQQTPGQGLQFLFEYFSETQRNKGNFPGRFSGRQFSNSRSEMNVSTLELGDSALYLCASSLEGGQRGTDTQYFGPGTRLTVL.

V and J are TRBV12-3 or TRBV12-4 and TRBJ1-2; 7 positions agree with TRBD1. The CDR3 length is 13 residues. Losses at the gene ends were 7 bases for V and 8 bases for J; bases not matched to a gene: 10. The CDR3 reads CASTLNRGWGYTF. The CDR3 nucleotides read TGTGCCAGCACCCTCAACAGGGGATGGGGCTACACCTTC.

A note on this clonotype: A read error may be the cause here, since a much bigger clone is one base away. The chain links TRBV20-1 to TRBJ1-5; D uncertain. The CDR3 contains 16 residues. Per the germline V gene, CDR1 is DFQATT and CDR2 is SNEGSKA (reference sequence). The CDR3 DNA is TGCTGTGCTAGAGATCGGTGGGCCTTCGGCAATCAGCCCCAGCATTTT. Its translation: CCARDRWAFGNQPQHF.

This clonotype was seen a handful of times. The chain recombines TRBV5-1 with TRBJ2-7, with 9 bases fitting TRBD2. V gave up 4 bases and J gave up 2 bases; unmatched junction bases: 7. The V gene's germline CDR1 is SGHRS and CDR2 YFSETQ. The CDR3 is made up of 15 amino acids. CDR3: CASSAISGRAYEQYF. The DNA of the CDR3 is TGCGCCAGCAGCGCCATTAGCGGGAGAGCCTACGAGCAGTACTTC.

This clonotype was seen only a few times. CDR3 DNA: TGTGCCAGCAGCACCAGCGGGAGGTTGTCCCACGCTGAGCAGTTCTTC. This translates into CASSTSGRLSHAEQFF. This chain uses TRBV9 with TRBJ2-1; 9 positions match TRBD2. Losses at the gene ends were 4 bases for V and 9 bases for J; bases not matched to a gene: 14. Germline CDR1 SGDLS, CDR2 YYNGEE. The CDR3 contains 16 residues.

The V call is TRBV10-3, the J call TRBJ2-3; the D gene could be TRBD1 or TRBD2 (5 bases each). The CDR3 has 14 amino acids. Trimming removed 10 bases at V and 6 bases at J, with 20 bases between. The V gene's germline CDR1 is ENHRY and CDR2 SYGVKD. CDR3 sequence: CATKSDMPGDTQYF. In nucleotides, the CDR3 is TGTGCCACTAAATCGGACATGCCGGGGGATACGCAGTATTTT.

The chain is built from TRBV20-1 and TRBJ2-7; D is possibly TRBD2 (5 bases). Trimming took off 1 base at V and 1 base at J, with 17 bases between the two ends. Looked up from germline, CDR1 is DFQATT and CDR2 is SNEGSKA (reference sequence). This CDR3 is 16 amino acids long. The CDR3 DNA reads as TGCAGTGCTAGAGCCCAGTGGGGAGTAGCGTCCTACGAGCAGTACTTC. Its translation: CSARAQWGVASYEQYF.

The V call is TRBV29-1, the J call TRBJ2-2; no reliable D call. This CDR3 spans 12 amino acids. Trimming pared 6 bases from V and 6 bases from J, leaving 11 bases between. Germline-derived CDR1 and CDR2 are SQVTM and ANQGSEA. Written as DNA, the CDR3 is TGCAGCGTCCTGACTCGTTCCGGGGAGCTGTTTTTT. Translation gives CSVLTRSGELFF.

The V and J genes are TRBV6-2 or TRBV6-3 and TRBJ2-5; D perhaps matches TRBD2 (5 bases). Trimming shortened V by 0 bases and J by 2 bases, and 10 bases separated the two germline ends. CDR3 size: 15 residues. Germline CDR1 MNHEY, CDR2 SVGEGT. This chain's CDR3 is CASSYSRAAQETQYF. DNA of the CDR3: TGTGCCAGCAGTTACTCGAGGGCAGCGCAAGAGACCCAGTACTTC.

This clonotype appeared a few times. The chain joins TRBV29-1 to TRBJ2-1; D might be TRBD1 or TRBD2, each matching 6 bases. The CDR3 runs to 15 residues. V lost 5 bases to trimming and J lost 2 bases, with 16 bases between them. In germline, CDR1 is SQVTM, CDR2 ANQGSEA. CDR3 nucleotides: TGCAGCGTTACTCGGTGGGGGGCGGCCTACAATGAGCAGTTCTTC. Protein sequence: CSVTRWGAAYNEQFF.

The CDR3 loop reads CASSFYRNRGTENEQFF. CDR3 nucleotides: TGTGCCAGCAGCTTTTATAGGAACAGGGGGACTGAGAATGAGCAGTTCTTC. The genes are TRBV7-8 and TRBJ2-1, with 8 nucleotides matching TRBD1. The CDR3 sequence is 17 residues long. Germline loops: CDR1 SGHVS, CDR2 FQNEAQ. Unmatched junction bases numbered 14, after V lost 3 bases and J lost 7 bases. The variable domain in full, with the rest retrieved from reference TRBV7-8 and TRBJ2-1, is GAGVSQSPRYKVAKRGQDVALRCDPISGHVSLFWYQQALGQGPEFLTYFQNEAQLDKSGLPSDRFFAERPEGSVSTLKIQRTQQEDSAVYLCASSFYRNRGTENEQFFGPGTRLTVL.

The chain joins TRBV24-1 to TRBJ2-2; D is unresolved. Germline CDR1 KGHDR, CDR2 SFDVKD. V was shortened by 4 bases and J by 3 bases, with 5 bases between the two germline ends. The CDR3 runs 13 residues. The CDR3 sequence is CATSDRYTGELFF. The CDR3 coding sequence is TGTGCCACCAGTGACCGTTACACCGGGGAGCTGTTTTTT.

The chain couples TRBV2 to TRBJ1-4; D is unresolved. The CDR3 is 13 residues long. The germline V gene encodes CDR1 SNHLY and CDR2 FYNNEI. V lost 6 bases and J 3 bases, leaving 8 bases between the germline ends. In nucleotides, the CDR3 is TGTGCCAGCAGCGGGGAAGCTAATGAAAAACTGTTTTTT. It is translated as CASSGEANEKLFF.

This clonotype has only a few counts. V usage is TRBV27 and J usage is TRBJ1-1; 9 positions match TRBD1. The V gene end was trimmed by 7 bases and the J gene end by 0 bases; junction bases not matched to a gene: 12. The germline CDR1 and CDR2 sequences are MNHEY and SMNVEV (reference sequence). The CDR3 loop spans 17 amino acids. The chain's CDR3 is CASTLTGGLGMNTEAFF. The CDR3 DNA reads TGTGCCAGCACACTAACAGGGGGCCTCGGCATGAACACTGAAGCTTTCTTT.

This clonotype was seen more than once but under ten times. This sequence joins TRBV9 and TRBJ2-1; TRBD2 is a possible D gene (6 bases). Germline V CDR1 and CDR2: SGDLS, YYNGEE. This CDR3 spans 15 amino acids. Trimming stripped 3 bases from V and 2 bases from J, with 12 bases between. The CDR3 nucleotides are TGTGCCAGCAGCGAGGGGCTAGCGCCCTACAATGAGCAGTTCTTC. Protein product: CASSEGLAPYNEQFF.

The J gene is TRBJ2-5, the V gene TRBV5-1; 10 nucleotides line up with TRBD2. V was pared by 4 bases and J by 5 bases, with 8 bases of the junction left unmatched. Germline-derived CDR1 and CDR2 are SGHRS and YFSETQ. CDR3 length: 15 amino acids. CDR3 in DNA: TGCGCCAGCAGCCTTGACCTGACTAGCGGGGAGACCCAGTACTTC. This gives the protein CASSLDLTSGETQYF.

The rearrangement joins TRBV4-2 to TRBJ2-2, with 10 bases fitting TRBD2. CDR1 is LGHNA and CDR2 is YNFKEQ in the germline V gene. CDR3 length equals 16 residues. Trimming cost V 1 base and J 3 bases; bases outside gene matches: 2. CDR3 amino acids: CASSQGSGGYTGELFF. The CDR3 bases are TGTGCCAGCAGCCAAGGTAGCGGGGGGTACACCGGGGAGCTGTTTTTT.

The rearrangement uses TRBV7-6 and TRBJ2-3, with a tentative D call TRBD1 (6 bases). The CDR3 length is 17 residues. The germline V gene has CDR1 SGHVS and CDR2 FNYEAQ. V lost 3 bases to trimming and J lost 2 bases, with 18 bases between them. CDR3 loop: CASSFHHKQGDTDTQYF. CDR3 in DNA: TGTGCCAGCAGCTTCCACCACAAACAGGGCGACACAGATACGCAGTATTTT.

This clonotype was detected ten times or more. The chain has TRBV3-1 and TRBJ2-6, with D possibly being TRBD2 (5 bases). Germline assignment: CDR1 LGHDT and CDR2 YNNKEL (reference sequence). Trimming shortened V by 4 bases and J by 4 bases, and 14 bases separated the two germline ends. This CDR3 has 16 amino acids. The CDR3 bases are TGTGCCAGCAGCCCTAGAGGGATGACAGGGGCCAACGTCCTGACTTTC. It encodes CASSPRGMTGANVLTF.

This clonotype was seen a few times. The chain combines TRBV7-2 with TRBJ2-2; D is unresolved. CDR3 length: 16 residues. Germline loops: CDR1 SGHTA, CDR2 FQGNSA. V dropped 0 bases and J dropped 0 bases, with 8 bases sitting between them. In DNA form, the CDR3 reads TGTGCCAGCAGCTTAGCAGTCGGAGCGAACACCGGGGAGCTGTTTTTT. The encoded protein is CASSLAVGANTGELFF.

This clonotype has just a few counts. The rearrangement links TRBV20-1 to TRBJ2-1, with 8 nucleotides matching TRBD2. The germline gives CDR1 DFQATT, CDR2 SNEGSKA (reference sequence). V lost 3 bases, J lost 3 bases, and 4 bases stayed unmatched. The CDR3 runs 14 residues. The CDR3 bases are TGCAGTGCTAGTAGCGGGACCTTCTACAATGAGCAGTTCTTC. This encodes CSASSGTFYNEQFF.

The chain uses TRBV28 and TRBJ1-5; no clear D. The germline gives CDR1 MDHEN, CDR2 SYDVKM. The CDR3 has 12 residues. The germline V and J ends were trimmed by 10 bases and 4 bases, with 11 bases remaining between them. The CDR3 bases are TGTGCCACCACGGACGGGAATCAGCCCCAGCATTTT. It encodes CATTDGNQPQHF. Drawing the rest from reference TRBV28 and TRBJ1-5, the complete variable domain is DVKVTQSSRYLVKRTGEKVFLECVQDMDHENMFWYRQDPGLGLRLIYFSYDVKMKEKGDIPEGYSVSREKKERFSLILESASTNQTSMYLCATTDGNQPQHFGDGTRLSIL.